This T cell receptor beta chain was sequenced in a study of identifying expanded T cells in peripheral blood. Notes on the study in general: Across healthy donors, higher total template counts meant significantly greater roughly two-week count variance. Technical replicates showed about 1.2 changed clones; two weeks roughly 15; four weeks 19.

The germline V gene has CDR1 SGDLS and CDR2 YYNGEE. Trimming left V 0 bases short and J 5 bases short, with 8 bases between. The CDR3 covers 13 residues. As concerns this clone: Its antigen is undetermined.

The protocol was immunoSEQ multiplex PCR, while the TCRdb copy is restricted to in-frame clones and leaves out a portion. The data show about 80,000 clones, around 84% seen once. The sample consisted of blood. The V call is TRBV9, the J call TRBJ2-5; D gene uncertain. This clonotype was sampled from a person aged 18-70 years in good health. The CDR3 loop reads CASSVASFETQYF. The DNA of the CDR3 is TGTGCCAGCAGCGTAGCTAGTTTCGAGACCCAGTACTTC.